Given below is one T cell receptor beta chain in context. As yet, its antigen is unknown. The CDR3 has 17 residues. The V gene's germline CDR1 is DFQATT and CDR2 SNEGSKA (reference sequence). Trimming at V came to 1 base and at J to 0 bases, leaving 11 bases not matched to a gene. This sample was included in a study of T-cell reconstitution after alpha-beta-depleted transplantation in children. Findings and caveats of the study: At one year after transplant, newly produced T cells mostly accounted for T-cell counts and diversity.

Preparation of the TCRbeta library involved a method that used unique molecular identifiers. Each CDR3 protein gets one entry after TCRdb re-called the PCR reads with MiXCR. The sample holds 200,000 or so distinct CDR3 sequences, about 8.7% seen once. The source is a male patient between 2 and 10 years old who had a stem cell transplant for acute myeloid leukemia, so the T cells may come from the graft donor. The V call is TRBV20-1, the J call TRBJ1-1; 7 bases line up with TRBD1. The source was PBMCs, mostly from graft donor cells, collected 360 days after TCRalphabeta/CD19-depleted stem cell transplant. This CDR3 is CSARGTFWGQMNTEAFF. DNA of the CDR3: TGCAGTGCTAGAGGGACTTTTTGGGGACAGATGAACACTGAAGCTTTCTTT.